This TCR beta chain appears in the sequencing data of a study of control samples from healthy donors and cancer patients (dated by TCRdb to about 2020). With respect to this clone: The clone's antigen remains unknown.

The CDR3 covers 15 residues, taking in both the cysteine and the phenylalanine. Just the 45-base CDR3 DNA is kept, in frame starting at base 1. V is clipped by 4 bases and J by 5 bases, and the sequence between their germline boundaries is 17 bases long. From a lookup of the germline V gene (reference sequence), CDR1 and CDR2 are MNHEY and SMNVEV. The library was produced with the immunoSEQ multiplex PCR assay. TCRdb limited this immuneACCESS table to in-frame rearrangements with V and J called. A share of clones is missing; checked studies link under half to unresolved V genes, and the rest is unexplained. The record for this sample contains roughly 190,000 clones. The top ten clonotypes cover less than 2.5% of the sample.

The chain is encoded by TRBV27 joined to TRBJ1-2; a tentative D call is TRBD1 (5 bases match). Input material: blood. The clonotype originates from a woman aged 25 to 39 in good health. The DNA reads TGTGCCAGCAGTTCCCTTGGGGCCGGGGGTTATGGCTACACCTTC. Protein translation: CASSSLGAGGYGYTF.